This T cell receptor beta chain was sequenced in a study of cytomegalovirus exposure and HLA in healthy donors. The primer mix had 60 Vbeta and 13 Jbeta primers. Measured with immunoSEQ multiplex PCR; TCRdb has only the in-frame clones, and not every one. The repertoire consists of more than 80,000 clones, with roughly 82% occurring once and the leading ten covering 1.6%. About this clone itself: What it binds is unknown.

Study-level points and caveats: Later analysis demonstrated an association between a missense DCLRE1C variant and TCR beta V- and J-gene trimming. Accurate prediction of HLA-A and HLA-B alleles (for most subjects) was reportedly achieved from TCR beta sequences.

The origin of this receptor is a man aged 45-65 years in good health and CMV-seronegative. The sequenced sample was PBMCs.

In nucleotides, the CDR3 is TGCGCCAGCAGCCAAGACCCTCCCTGGCCCCAGCATTTT. Its translation: CASSQDPPWPQHF. The chain couples TRBV4-1 to TRBJ1-5; unclear D gene. The V end lost 0 bases, the J end lost 9 bases, and 9 bases lay between the germline ends. This CDR3 has 13 residues. Germline-derived CDR1 and CDR2 are MGHRA and YSYEKL.